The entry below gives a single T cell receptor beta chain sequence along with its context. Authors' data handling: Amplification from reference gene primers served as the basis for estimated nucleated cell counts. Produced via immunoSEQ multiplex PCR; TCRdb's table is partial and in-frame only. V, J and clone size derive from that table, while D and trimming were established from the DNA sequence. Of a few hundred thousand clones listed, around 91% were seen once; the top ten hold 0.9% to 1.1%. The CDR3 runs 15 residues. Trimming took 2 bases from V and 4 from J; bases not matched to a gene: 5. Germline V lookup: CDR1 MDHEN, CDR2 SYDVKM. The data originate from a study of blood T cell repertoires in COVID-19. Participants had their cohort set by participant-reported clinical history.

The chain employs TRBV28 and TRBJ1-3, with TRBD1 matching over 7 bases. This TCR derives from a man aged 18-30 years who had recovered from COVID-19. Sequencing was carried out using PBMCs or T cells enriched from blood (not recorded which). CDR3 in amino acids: CASSLKGAGGNTIYF. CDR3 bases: TGTGCCAGCAGTTTAAAGGGGGCTGGAGGAAACACCATATATTTT. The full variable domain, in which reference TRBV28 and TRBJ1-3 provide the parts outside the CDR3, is DVKVTQSSRYLVKRTGEKVFLECVQDMDHENMFWYRQDPGLGLRLIYFSYDVKMKEKGDIPEGYSVSREKKERFSLILESASTNQTSMYLCASSLKGAGGNTIYFGEGSWLTVV.